The 7 T cell receptor beta chains presented below share a single source sample, sequenced in a study of human T cells and chemical hapten exposure (dated by TCRdb to the early 2020s). The time point label of this sample denotes: patch test 1, 2 weeks after DPC sensitization. In the paper's terms, the treatment or condition label means: therapeutic diphenylcyclopropenone sensitization with weekly scalp DPC. The protocol used for the library was RACE. The sequencer listed for this sample is NextSeq 500. The public reads were reanalyzed by TCRdb: fastp trimming at Q25, MiXCR alignment, in-frame beta chains only. Each entry is one CDR3 protein sequence, shown with its most common DNA and genes. The sample includes approximately 79,000 distinct CDR3 sequences, with under 13% observed a single time. The ten most abundant clones make up 1.3% to 1.5% of the sample. Here the sequenced sample was whole blood, taken in connection with sensitization to the hapten diphenylcyclopropenone (DPC). The receptors shown here come from a woman aged 45-60 years with alopecia areata. Some clones in this sample may be carry-over from other donors' samples.

The CDR3: CASRWDASSYNSPLHF. DNA for the CDR3: TGTGCCAGCAGGTGGGACGCGAGCTCCTATAATTCACCCCTCCACTTT. The V and J genes are TRBV28 and TRBJ1-6, with D maybe TRBD1 (5 bases). The CDR3 length is 16 residues. Trimming took off 6 bases at V and 0 bases at J, with 12 bases between the two ends. In germline, CDR1 is MDHEN, CDR2 SYDVKM.

V gene TRBV6-5 combines with J gene TRBJ2-7, with 9 bases that match TRBD1. CDR1 is MNHEY and CDR2 is SVGAGI in the germline V gene. V dropped 5 bases and J dropped 5; count of bases not matched to a gene: 4. This CDR3 has 13 residues. The CDR3 loop reads CASSRTGVNEQYF. The CDR3 nucleotides read TGTGCCAGCAGTCGGACAGGGGTAAACGAGCAGTACTTC.

CDR3 DNA sequence: TGTGCCAGCAGTTCCAACCGGGGGTACGAGCAGTACTTC. Protein: CASSSNRGYEQYF. The gene calls are TRBV6-5 and TRBJ2-7; tentatively, D is TRBD2 (6 bases). The V gene's germline CDR1 is MNHEY and CDR2 SVGAGI. The CDR3 is made up of 13 amino acids. Trimming pared 4 bases from V and 4 bases from J, leaving 11 bases between.

This clonotype was seen a few times. The J gene is TRBJ2-3, the V gene TRBV6-4, with unresolved D. The CDR3 length is 14 residues. V lost 2 bases and J 1 base, leaving 7 bases between the germline ends. Germline CDR1 MRHNA, CDR2 SNTAGT. CDR3: CASSDGSGTDTQYF. In DNA form, the CDR3 reads TGTGCCAGCAGTGACGGATCTGGCACAGATACGCAGTATTTT.

This sequence joins TRBV29-1 and TRBJ2-7, with 10 bases identical to TRBD2. Germline CDR1 SQVTM, CDR2 ANQGSEA. V was pared by 8 bases and J by 0 bases, with 10 bases of the junction left unmatched. The length of the CDR3 is 15 residues. The DNA for the CDR3 is TGCAGCATCTGTCTAGCGGGAGACTCCTCCTACGAGCAGTACTTC. Encoded protein: CSICLAGDSSYEQYF.

J is TRBJ2-2 and V is TRBV13; possibly TRBD1 or TRBD2 for D (5 bases each). This CDR3 is built from 17 residues. Per germline, CDR1 PRHDT and CDR2 FYEKMQ (reference sequence). V lost 5 bases and J lost 4, with 20 bases in between. CDR3 sequence: CASSPLEGQMATGELFF. The DNA of the CDR3 is TGTGCCAGCAGCCCCCTCGAGGGGCAGATGGCCACCGGGGAGCTGTTTTTT. Full variable domain (outside the CDR3, taken from reference TRBV13 and TRBJ2-2): AAGVIQSPRHLIKEKRETATLKCYPIPRHDTVYWYQQGPGQDPQFLISFYEKMQSDKGSIPDRFSAQQFSDYHSELNMSSLELGDSALYFCASSPLEGQMATGELFFGEGSRLTVL.

There are many counts of this clonotype. V is TRBV9 and J is TRBJ2-7; unclear D gene. V lost 0 bases and J lost 7, with 17 bases in between. Germline V lookup: CDR1 SGDLS, CDR2 YYNGEE. This CDR3 is 15 amino acids long. CDR3 sequence: CASSVGVVSLGEQYF. The CDR3 nucleotides read TGTGCCAGCAGCGTAGGAGTGGTATCGCTGGGGGAGCAGTACTTC.